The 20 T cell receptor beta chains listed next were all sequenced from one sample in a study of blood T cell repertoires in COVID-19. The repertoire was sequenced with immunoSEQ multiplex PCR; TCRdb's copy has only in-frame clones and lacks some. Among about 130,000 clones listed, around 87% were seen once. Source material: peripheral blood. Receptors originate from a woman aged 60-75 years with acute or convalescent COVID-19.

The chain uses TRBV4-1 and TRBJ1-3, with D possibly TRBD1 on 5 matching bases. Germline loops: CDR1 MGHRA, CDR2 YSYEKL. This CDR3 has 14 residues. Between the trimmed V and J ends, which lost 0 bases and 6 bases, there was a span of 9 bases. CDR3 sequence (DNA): TGCGCCAGCAGCCAAGATGGGACTGTAAACACCATATATTTT. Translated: CASSQDGTVNTIYF.

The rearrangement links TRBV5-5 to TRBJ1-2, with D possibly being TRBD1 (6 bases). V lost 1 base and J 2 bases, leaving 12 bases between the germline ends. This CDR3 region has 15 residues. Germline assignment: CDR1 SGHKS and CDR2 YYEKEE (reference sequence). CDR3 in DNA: TGTGCCAGCAGCTTGTTTCGGGACACCAACTATGGCTACACCTTC. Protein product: CASSLFRDTNYGYTF. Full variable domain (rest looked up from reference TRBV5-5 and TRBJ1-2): DAGVTQSPTHLIKTRGQQVTLRCSPISGHKSVSWYQQVLGQGPQFIFQYYEKEERGRGNFPDRFSARQFPNYSSELNVNALLLGDSALYLCASSLFRDTNYGYTFGSGTRLTVV.

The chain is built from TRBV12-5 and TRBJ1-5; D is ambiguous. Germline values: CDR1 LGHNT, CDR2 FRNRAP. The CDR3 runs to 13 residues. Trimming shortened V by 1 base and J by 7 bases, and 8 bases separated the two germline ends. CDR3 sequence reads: CASGLGLDQPQHF. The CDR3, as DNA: TGTGCTAGTGGTTTGGGACTTGACCAGCCCCAGCATTTT.

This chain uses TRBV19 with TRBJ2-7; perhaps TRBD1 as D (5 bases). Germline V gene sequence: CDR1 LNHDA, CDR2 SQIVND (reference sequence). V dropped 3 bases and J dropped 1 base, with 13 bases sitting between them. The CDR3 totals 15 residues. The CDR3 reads CASSIQGSSSYEQYF. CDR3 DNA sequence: TGTGCCAGTAGTATTCAGGGATCGAGTTCCTACGAGCAGTACTTC. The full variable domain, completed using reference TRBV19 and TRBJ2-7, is DGGITQSPKYLFRKEGQNVTLSCEQNLNHDAMYWYRQDPGQGLRLIYYSQIVNDFQKGDIAEGYSVSREKKESFPLTVTSAQKNPTAFYLCASSIQGSSSYEQYFGPGTRLTVT.

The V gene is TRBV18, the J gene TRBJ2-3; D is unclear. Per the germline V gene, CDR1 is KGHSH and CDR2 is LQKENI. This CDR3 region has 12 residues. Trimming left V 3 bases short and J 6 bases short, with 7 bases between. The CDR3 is CASSPLGDTQYF. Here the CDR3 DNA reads TGTGCCAGCTCACCGCTAGGCGATACGCAGTATTTT.

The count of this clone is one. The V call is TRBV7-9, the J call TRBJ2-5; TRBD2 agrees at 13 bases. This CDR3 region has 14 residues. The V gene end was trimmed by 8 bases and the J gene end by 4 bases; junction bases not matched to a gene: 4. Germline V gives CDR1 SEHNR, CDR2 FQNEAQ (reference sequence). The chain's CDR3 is CASVRLAGGETQYF. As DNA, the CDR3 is TGTGCCAGCGTAAGACTAGCGGGAGGAGAGACCCAGTACTTC.

CDR3 loop: CAIRNLGTSTDTQYF. The CDR3 DNA is TGTGCCATCAGAAACCTAGGTACTAGCACAGATACGCAGTATTTT. The chain carries TRBV10-3 and TRBJ2-3; D remains unclear. Germline-derived CDR1 and CDR2 are ENHRY and SYGVKD. This CDR3 has 15 residues. V lost 6 bases, J lost 0 bases, and 13 bases lay in between.

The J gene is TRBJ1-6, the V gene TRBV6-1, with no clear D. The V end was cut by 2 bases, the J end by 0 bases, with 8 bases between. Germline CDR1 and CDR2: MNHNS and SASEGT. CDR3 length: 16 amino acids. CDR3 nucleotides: TGTGCCAGCAGTGAAATAAGTAGCTCCTATAATTCACCCCTCCACTTT. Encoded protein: CASSEISSSYNSPLHF.

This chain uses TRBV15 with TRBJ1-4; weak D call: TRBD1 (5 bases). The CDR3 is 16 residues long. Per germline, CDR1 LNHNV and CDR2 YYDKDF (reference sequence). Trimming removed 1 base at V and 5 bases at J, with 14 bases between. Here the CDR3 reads CATSRGGGTPNEKLFF. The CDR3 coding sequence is TGTGCCACCAGCAGAGGGGGGGGGACCCCGAATGAAAAACTGTTTTTT.

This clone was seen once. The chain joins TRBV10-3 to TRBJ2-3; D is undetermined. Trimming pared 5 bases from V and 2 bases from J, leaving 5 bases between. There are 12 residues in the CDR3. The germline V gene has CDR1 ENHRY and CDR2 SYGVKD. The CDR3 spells CAISSFTDTQYF. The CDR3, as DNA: TGTGCCATCAGTTCTTTCACAGATACGCAGTATTTT.

The CDR3 nucleotides read TGCGCCAGCAGTCTCAGCTGGGGGGGGGCTGGGAACACTGAAGCTTTCTTT. Translating it yields CASSLSWGGAGNTEAFF. This chain uses TRBV4-1 with TRBJ1-1, with D possibly TRBD1 on 6 matching bases. The ends were cut back, 6 bases at V and 1 base at J, with 21 bases in the middle. Germline CDR1 reads MGHRA; CDR2 reads YSYEKL. The length of the CDR3 is 17 residues.

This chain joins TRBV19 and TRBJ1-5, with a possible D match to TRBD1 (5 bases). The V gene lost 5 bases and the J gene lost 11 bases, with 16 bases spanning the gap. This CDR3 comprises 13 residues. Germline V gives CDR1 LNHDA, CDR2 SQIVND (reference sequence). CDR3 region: CASSVGGVIAQHF. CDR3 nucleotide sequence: TGTGCCAGTAGTGTGGGGGGGGTTATAGCCCAGCATTTT.

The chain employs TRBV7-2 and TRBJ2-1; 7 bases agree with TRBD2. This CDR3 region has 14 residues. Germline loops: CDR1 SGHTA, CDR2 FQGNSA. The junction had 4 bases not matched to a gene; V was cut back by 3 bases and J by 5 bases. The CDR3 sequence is CASSFSSGDNEQFF. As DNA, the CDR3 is TGTGCCAGCAGCTTTTCTAGCGGAGACAATGAGCAGTTCTTC.

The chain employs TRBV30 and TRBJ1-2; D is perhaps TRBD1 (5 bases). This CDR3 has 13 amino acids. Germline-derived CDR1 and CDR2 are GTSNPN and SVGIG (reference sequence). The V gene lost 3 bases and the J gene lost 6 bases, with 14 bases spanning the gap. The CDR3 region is CAWSVMAGDGYTF. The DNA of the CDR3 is TGTGCCTGGAGCGTCATGGCGGGGGATGGCTACACCTTC.

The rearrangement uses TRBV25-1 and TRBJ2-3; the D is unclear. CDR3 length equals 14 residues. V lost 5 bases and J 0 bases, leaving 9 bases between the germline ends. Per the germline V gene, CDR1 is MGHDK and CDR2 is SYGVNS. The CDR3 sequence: CASSSAVSTDTQYF. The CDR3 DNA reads TGTGCCAGCAGTAGCGCAGTTAGCACAGATACGCAGTATTTT.

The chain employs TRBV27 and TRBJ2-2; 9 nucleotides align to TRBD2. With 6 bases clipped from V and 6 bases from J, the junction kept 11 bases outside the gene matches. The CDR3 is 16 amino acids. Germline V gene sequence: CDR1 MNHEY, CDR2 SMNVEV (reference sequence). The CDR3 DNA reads TGTGCCAGCAGACCTCTAGCGGGAATTAATGCCGGGGAGCTGTTTTTT. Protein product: CASRPLAGINAGELFF.

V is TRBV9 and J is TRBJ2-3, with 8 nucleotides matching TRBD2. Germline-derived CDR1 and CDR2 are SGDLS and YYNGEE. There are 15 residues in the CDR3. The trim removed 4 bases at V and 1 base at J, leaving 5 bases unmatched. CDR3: CASSFSGLGTDTQYF. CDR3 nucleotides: TGTGCCAGCAGCTTCTCGGGACTAGGCACAGATACGCAGTATTTT.

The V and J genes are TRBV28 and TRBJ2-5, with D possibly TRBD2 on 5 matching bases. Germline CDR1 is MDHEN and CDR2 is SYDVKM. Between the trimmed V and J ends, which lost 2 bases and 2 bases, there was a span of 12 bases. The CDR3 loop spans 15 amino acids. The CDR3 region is CASSLAGPGQETQYF. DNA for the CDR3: TGTGCCAGCAGTTTAGCAGGACCGGGACAAGAGACCCAGTACTTC.

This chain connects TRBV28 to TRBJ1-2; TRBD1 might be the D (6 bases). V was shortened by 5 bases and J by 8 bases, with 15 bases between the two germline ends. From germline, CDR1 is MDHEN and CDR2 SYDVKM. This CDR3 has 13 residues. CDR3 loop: CASSPRTARGYTF. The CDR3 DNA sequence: TGTGCCAGCAGTCCGCGGACAGCCCGGGGCTACACCTTC.

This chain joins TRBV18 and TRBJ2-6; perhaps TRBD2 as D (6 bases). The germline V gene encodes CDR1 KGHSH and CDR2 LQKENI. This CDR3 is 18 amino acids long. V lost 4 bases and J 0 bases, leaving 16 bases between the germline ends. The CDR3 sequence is CASSRTGVGFSGANVLTF. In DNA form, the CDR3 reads TGTGCCAGCTCACGGACGGGAGTAGGATTCTCTGGGGCCAACGTCCTGACTTTC.